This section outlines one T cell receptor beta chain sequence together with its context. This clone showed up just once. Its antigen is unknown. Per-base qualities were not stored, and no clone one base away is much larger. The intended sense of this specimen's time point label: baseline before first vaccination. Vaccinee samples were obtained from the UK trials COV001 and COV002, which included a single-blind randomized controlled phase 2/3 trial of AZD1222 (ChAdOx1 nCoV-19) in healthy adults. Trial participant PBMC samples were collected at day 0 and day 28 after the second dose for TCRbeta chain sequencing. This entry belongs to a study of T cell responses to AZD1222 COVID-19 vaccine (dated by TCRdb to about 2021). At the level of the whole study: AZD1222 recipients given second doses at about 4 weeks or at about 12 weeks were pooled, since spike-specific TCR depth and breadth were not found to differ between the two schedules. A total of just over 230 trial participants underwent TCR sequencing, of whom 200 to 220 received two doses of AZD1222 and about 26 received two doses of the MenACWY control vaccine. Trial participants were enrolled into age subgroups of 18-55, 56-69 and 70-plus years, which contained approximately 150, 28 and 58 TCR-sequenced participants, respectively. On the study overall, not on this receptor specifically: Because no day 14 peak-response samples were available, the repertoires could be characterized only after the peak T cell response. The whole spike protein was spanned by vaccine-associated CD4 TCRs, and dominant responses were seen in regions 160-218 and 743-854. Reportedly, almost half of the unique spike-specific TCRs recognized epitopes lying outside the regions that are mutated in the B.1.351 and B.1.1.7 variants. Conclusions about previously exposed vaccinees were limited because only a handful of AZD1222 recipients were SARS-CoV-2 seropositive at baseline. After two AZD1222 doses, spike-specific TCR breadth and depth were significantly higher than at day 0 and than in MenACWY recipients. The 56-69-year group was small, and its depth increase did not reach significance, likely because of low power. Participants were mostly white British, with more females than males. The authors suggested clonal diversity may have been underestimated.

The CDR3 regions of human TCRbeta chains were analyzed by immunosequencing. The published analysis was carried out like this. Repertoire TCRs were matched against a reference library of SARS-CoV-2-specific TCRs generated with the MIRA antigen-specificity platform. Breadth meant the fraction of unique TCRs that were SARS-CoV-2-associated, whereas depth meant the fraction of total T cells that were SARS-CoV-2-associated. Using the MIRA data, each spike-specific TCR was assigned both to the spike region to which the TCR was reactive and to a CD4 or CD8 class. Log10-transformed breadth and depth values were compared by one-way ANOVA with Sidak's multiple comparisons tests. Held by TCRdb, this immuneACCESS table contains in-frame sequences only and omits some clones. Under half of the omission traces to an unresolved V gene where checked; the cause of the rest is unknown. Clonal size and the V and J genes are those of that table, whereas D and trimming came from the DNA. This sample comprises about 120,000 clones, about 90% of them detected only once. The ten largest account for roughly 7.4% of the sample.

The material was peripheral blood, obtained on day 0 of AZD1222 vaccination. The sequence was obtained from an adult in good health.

The CDR3 region: CASSPRTSGRDTQYF. The DNA is TGTGCCAGCAGTCCGCGGACTAGCGGTCGTGATACGCAGTATTTT. The chain joins TRBV28 to TRBJ2-3; 10 central bases correspond to TRBD2. Here V drops 5 bases and J drops 6 bases, and the junction holds 8 bases not matched to any gene. CDR1 and CDR2 (MDHEN, SYDVKM) derive from the germline V gene. Its CDR3 holds 15 amino acids, cysteine through phenylalanine. CDR3 DNA only is kept here, 45 bases in frame from base 1.